Here is one T cell receptor (beta chain) with its context. V lost 6 bases and J 14 bases, leaving 16 bases between the germline ends. CDR3 length equals 11 residues. This specimen belongs to a study of Graves' ophthalmopathy and Graves' hyperthyroidism. TCR beta CDR3 regions were amplified from RNA transcripts. First-round RT-PCR with HTBI primers preceded a second-round multiplex PCR. TCRdb re-analysed the multiplex PCR reads in MiXCR, keeping a single row per CDR3 protein. This table has about 390,000 distinct CDR3 sequences, approximately 18% appearing once. Sequenced sample: peripheral blood. The chain employs TRBV12-3 or TRBV12-4 and TRBJ1-2, with D possibly TRBD1 on 6 matching bases. The source is an adult woman with stable Graves' hyperthyroidism. The CDR3 DNA reads as TGTGCCAGCAGCCTAGGGCGGCAGGGGACCTTC. It specifies CASSLGRQGTF.